Following are 12 T cell receptor beta chains from one sample sequenced in a study of blood T cell repertoires in COVID-19. Method: immunoSEQ multiplex PCR; TCRdb's copy keeps in-frame clones and lacks some. The top ten clones hold about 1.7% of a sample with 360,000 or so clones, under 90% of them seen once. Sequenced sample: PBMCs or T cells enriched from blood (not recorded which). The receptors here all came from a woman aged 25 to 39 who had recovered from COVID-19.

The CDR3 bases are TGTGCCAGCAGCCAAGCCCGGAGGGATTTATCTTTGACTGAAGCTTTCTTT. Amino acid sequence: CASSQARRDLSLTEAFF. The chain carries TRBV3-1 (or the pseudogene TRBV3-2) and TRBJ1-1; D not certain. Trimming took off 1 base at V and 5 bases at J, with 20 bases between the two ends. Per germline, CDR1 LGHDT and CDR2 YNNKEL (reference sequence). The CDR3 is made up of 17 amino acids.

The chain has TRBV6-5 and TRBJ2-7, with 8 bases identical to TRBD2. From germline, CDR1 is MNHEY and CDR2 SVGAGI. After removal of 6 bases from V and 7 bases from J, the junction contained 8 bases not matched to a gene. This CDR3 region has 13 residues. CDR3 in amino acids: CASSPPGGREQYF. CDR3 DNA sequence: TGTGCCAGCAGCCCCCCGGGGGGGCGGGAGCAGTACTTC.

This clone appeared a single time. V and J are TRBV28 and TRBJ1-1; D is perhaps TRBD1 (6 bases). CDR1 is MDHEN and CDR2 is SYDVKM in the germline V gene. V was pared by 3 bases and J by 8 bases, with 10 bases between. The CDR3 runs to 12 residues. This CDR3 is CASSFGGAEAFF. As DNA, the CDR3 is TGTGCCAGCAGTTTCGGGGGGGCCGAAGCTTTCTTT.

This rearrangement joins TRBV28 to TRBJ2-7, with D possibly TRBD1 on 6 matching bases. The germline V and J ends were trimmed by 6 bases and 2 bases, with 17 bases remaining between them. The CDR3 runs to 15 residues. Germline V gene data show CDR1 as MDHEN and CDR2 as SYDVKM. The CDR3 bases are TGTGCCAGCAGCTCTACAGGGATAGGGACCTACGAGCAGTACTTC. Translated: CASSSTGIGTYEQYF.

This clone was seen once. The rearrangement links TRBV10-1 to TRBJ2-6; 12 nucleotides line up with TRBD1. The trim removed 9 bases at V and 2 bases at J, leaving 11 bases unmatched. The CDR3 runs 18 residues. Per the germline V gene, CDR1 is WNHNN and CDR2 is SYGVQD (reference sequence). The CDR3 DNA reads as TGCGCCAGTATCCGGGACAGGGGGCGAATAACTGGGGCCAACGTCCTGACTTTC. Its translation is CASIRDRGRITGANVLTF.

The J gene is TRBJ1-2, the V gene TRBV25-1, with TRBD1 matching 8 bases. Unmatched junction bases numbered 6, after V lost 1 base and J lost 5 bases. From germline, CDR1 is MGHDK and CDR2 SYGVNS. This CDR3 has 15 amino acids. In DNA, the CDR3 is TGTGCCAGCAGTGAATTAAACAGGGGGAATTATGGCTACACCTTC. Its protein product is CASSELNRGNYGYTF.

The chain employs TRBV2 and TRBJ2-3; 7 bases align to TRBD2. V was clipped by 5 bases and J by 0 bases; unmatched bases: 11. Germline V CDR1 and CDR2: SNHLY, FYNNEI. This CDR3 comprises 17 residues. For the CDR3, the DNA is TGTGCCAGCAGTCACCTAGAGAGCGGGGCAAGCACAGATACGCAGTATTTT. Protein product: CASSHLESGASTDTQYF.

The chain recombines TRBV28 with TRBJ1-1; D is ambiguous. Germline assignment: CDR1 MDHEN and CDR2 SYDVKM. V dropped 6 bases and J dropped 4 bases, with 15 bases sitting between them. The CDR3 sequence is 14 residues long. CDR3 bases: TGTGCCAGCAGGAGCTTAAGCTTAAGCACTGAAGCTTTCTTT. It encodes CASRSLSLSTEAFF.

The chain couples TRBV24-1 to TRBJ2-1; perhaps TRBD2 as D (6 bases). Germline V gene data show CDR1 as KGHDR and CDR2 as SFDVKD. The CDR3 runs 14 residues. The germline V and J ends were trimmed by 6 bases and 4 bases, with 12 bases remaining between them. The CDR3 reads CATSSGSLYNEQFF. CDR3 coding DNA: TGTGCCACCAGTTCCGGGAGCTTGTACAATGAGCAGTTCTTC.

V is TRBV28 and J is TRBJ1-2, with 7 bases aligning to TRBD1. Germline trimming cut 4 bases from V and 5 bases from J; bases unmatched to any gene: 1. The germline CDR1 and CDR2 sequences are MDHEN and SYDVKM. The CDR3 length is 12 residues. The CDR3 loop is CASSSQGYGYTF. The CDR3 region has the DNA TGTGCCAGCAGTTCACAGGGGTATGGCTACACCTTC.

This chain connects TRBV4-3 to TRBJ1-2, with D perhaps TRBD1 (5 bases). Germline CDR1 is LGHNA and CDR2 is YSLEER. The V gene lost 0 bases and the J gene lost 4 bases, with 12 bases spanning the gap. The CDR3 sequence is 15 residues long. This CDR3 reads CASSQERGIVYGYTF. The CDR3 nucleotides read TGCGCCAGCAGCCAAGAACGGGGGATAGTCTATGGCTACACCTTC.

This chain uses TRBV25-1 with TRBJ2-7; possible D gene TRBD2, 5 bases. In germline, CDR1 is MGHDK, CDR2 SYGVNS. Deletions cut 1 base from V and 3 bases from J, with 7 bases between. The CDR3 has 13 residues. The CDR3 nucleotides are TGTGCCAGCAGTGAATCGGGGAACTACGAGCAGTACTTC. This gives the protein CASSESGNYEQYF.